One sample yielded the 10 T cell receptor beta chains listed below, sequenced in a study of T cell responses to AZD1222 COVID-19 vaccine. The data were produced by immunoSEQ multiplex PCR, yet TCRdb's version contains in-frame clones alone and is incomplete. The data hold 110,000 to 150,000 clones, with 85% to 90% observed a single time. Sample: peripheral blood, taken on day 0 of AZD1222 vaccination. These receptor sequences come from an adult in good health.

This chain joins TRBV5-6 and TRBJ1-5; maybe TRBD1 (5 bases). Trimming took off 0 bases at V and 9 bases at J, with 16 bases between the two ends. The length of the CDR3 is 15 residues. Germline CDR1 reads SGHDT; CDR2 reads YYEEEE. CDR3 loop: CASSLGGRGVRPQHF. For the CDR3, the DNA is TGTGCCAGCAGCTTGGGGGGCCGGGGAGTTCGGCCCCAGCATTTT.

The chain couples TRBV3-1 (or the pseudogene TRBV3-2) to TRBJ2-1, with TRBD2 matching over 10 bases. CDR3 size: 15 residues. V was pared by 4 bases and J by 7 bases, with 7 bases of the junction left unmatched. The germline V gene has CDR1 LGHDT and CDR2 YNNKEL (reference sequence). The CDR3 spells CASSPLAGVLNEQFF. CDR3 DNA sequence: TGTGCCAGCAGCCCTCTAGCGGGGGTTCTTAATGAGCAGTTCTTC.

The chain combines TRBV25-1 with TRBJ1-2; 7 bases align to TRBD1. Germline CDR1 and CDR2: MGHDK and SYGVNS. The CDR3 is 13 residues long. With 2 bases clipped from V and 3 bases from J, the junction kept 0 bases outside the gene matches. The CDR3 spells CASSEDRDYGYTF. The CDR3 coding sequence is TGTGCCAGCAGTGAAGACAGGGACTATGGCTACACCTTC.

The chain combines TRBV6-5 with TRBJ1-2, with D possibly TRBD1 on 6 matching bases. V gave up 8 bases and J gave up 8 bases, with 18 bases separating them. Germline CDR1 MNHEY, CDR2 SVGAGI. The CDR3 length is 13 residues. As DNA, the CDR3 is TGTGCCAGCTATAAAACAGGGATTAGCGGCTACACCTTC. Translation: CASYKTGISGYTF.

The gene calls are TRBV2 and TRBJ2-2; the match to TRBD2 covers 11 bases. The germline V gene has CDR1 SNHLY and CDR2 FYNNEI. The V and J ends lost 5 bases and 5 bases, in that order; junction bases with no gene match: 10. CDR3 size: 17 residues. CDR3 amino acids: CASSLLSGRARTGELFF. The CDR3 region has the DNA TGTGCCAGCAGTCTCCTTAGCGGGAGGGCCCGGACCGGGGAGCTGTTTTTT. Supplemented by reference TRBV2 and TRBJ2-2, the full variable domain reads EPEVTQTPSHQVTQMGQEVILRCVPISNHLYFYWYRQILGQKVEFLVSFYNNEISEKSEIFDDQFSVERPDGSNFTLKIRSTKLEDSAMYFCASSLLSGRARTGELFFGEGSRLTVL.

This chain connects TRBV19 to TRBJ2-5; TRBD2 might be the D (5 bases). CDR3 size: 13 residues. V dropped 8 bases and J dropped 5 bases, with 15 bases sitting between them. Germline V gives CDR1 LNHDA, CDR2 SQIVND (reference sequence). The CDR3: CASLGGSRETQYF. The CDR3 DNA is TGTGCCAGTTTGGGTGGGAGTCGGGAGACCCAGTACTTC.

The genes are TRBV5-6 and TRBJ1-1; TRBD1 agrees at 8 bases. Germline V lookup: CDR1 SGHDT, CDR2 YYEEEE. The CDR3 totals 15 residues. The V and J ends lost 3 bases and 4 bases, in that order; junction bases with no gene match: 8. The chain's CDR3 is CASSWGQVGGTEAFF. CDR3 sequence (DNA): TGTGCCAGCAGCTGGGGACAGGTTGGGGGCACTGAAGCTTTCTTT.

The J gene is TRBJ2-5, the V gene TRBV4-1; 7 bases line up with TRBD1. V was clipped by 1 base and J by 4 bases; unmatched bases: 9. CDR3 length equals 16 residues. Germline lookup yields CDR1 MGHRA and CDR2 YSYEKL. This CDR3 reads CASSQVSGQNRETQYF. CDR3 nucleotides: TGCGCCAGCAGCCAAGTATCGGGACAGAACAGAGAGACCCAGTACTTC.

Comment on this clone: This specimen includes other DNA sequences encoding the same CDR3. V is TRBV27 and J is TRBJ1-5, with D hard to call. With 6 bases removed from V and 4 bases from J, the gap between germline ends came to 10 bases. CDR1 is MNHEY, CDR2 SMNVEV, per germline (reference sequence). This CDR3 is built from 13 residues. CDR3 sequence (DNA): TGTGCCAGCAGGTTAGGTCAGAATCAGCCCCAGCATTTT. Translating gives CASRLGQNQPQHF.

The gene calls are TRBV7-9 and TRBJ1-6; D call uncertain. Trimming left V 1 base short and J 14 bases short, with 9 bases between. CDR3 size: 12 residues. CDR1 is SEHNR and CDR2 is FQNEAQ in the germline V gene (reference sequence). The CDR3 loop is CASSLGGRTLHF. The CDR3 coding sequence is TGTGCCAGCAGCTTAGGTGGGCGCACCCTCCACTTT. Full variable domain (remainder filled in from reference TRBV7-9 and TRBJ1-6): DTGVSQNPRHKITKRGQNVTFRCDPISEHNRLYWYRQTLGQGPEFLTYFQNEAQLEKSRLLSDRFSAERPKGSFSTLEIQRTEQGDSAMYLCASSLGGRTLHFGNGTRLTVT.